This T cell receptor beta chain was observed in a study of T cell responses to AZD1222 COVID-19 vaccine. Generated by immunoSEQ multiplex PCR, the TCRdb table keeps only in-frame clones and is missing some. Among roughly 130,000 clones listed, around 93% were seen once. Germline assignment: CDR1 SEHNR and CDR2 FQNEAQ (reference sequence). The ends were cut back, 3 bases at V and 5 bases at J, with 12 bases in the middle. The CDR3 spans 14 residues. The origin of this receptor is an adult in good health. V gene TRBV7-9 combines with J gene TRBJ2-3; tentative D call: TRBD2 (6 bases). The sample consisted of peripheral blood, taken on day 0 of AZD1222 vaccination. Here the CDR3 reads CASSLAGNIDTQYF. The CDR3 region has the DNA TGTGCCAGCAGCTTGGCGGGGAACATAGATACGCAGTATTTT.